This TCR beta chain was profiled in a study of a mutant IDH1 vaccine in newly diagnosed glioma. The overall study: The sex distribution of treated patients was roughly 62% male and about 38% female, with a mean age of around 40 years. Most patients had radiochemotherapy with temozolomide before enrollment; others had one alone.

The time point: week 35, safety follow-up. Doses comprised 300 ug of mutant IDH1 20-mer peptide each, plus topical imiquimod. New WHO grade 3 or 4 astrocytomas that were IDH1-mutant and ATRX-lost occurred in the donors. Sequencing was performed with immunoSEQ multiplex PCR; in TCRdb, only in-frame clones are kept and a portion is missing. This table has around 30,000 clones, around four fifths appearing once. The junction had 8 bases not matched to a gene; V was cut back by 5 bases and J by 5 bases. Germline lookup yields CDR1 LNHDA and CDR2 SQIVND (reference sequence). The CDR3 contains 15 residues. As regards this clone: Its antigen is undetermined.

This receptor was identified in a man aged 40-49 years with glioma. Some clones in this sample may be carry-over from other donors' samples. The sample consisted of PBMCs, taken from a glioma patient whose treatment included an IDH1 peptide vaccine. The genes are TRBV19 and TRBJ1-5; 8 positions match TRBD1. In nucleotides, the CDR3 is TGTGCCAGTAGTTCCAGGGGACAGGTGGATCAGCCCCAGCATTTT. As protein: CASSSRGQVDQPQHF. Looking up the rest from reference TRBV19 and TRBJ1-5 gives the full variable domain: DGGITQSPKYLFRKEGQNVTLSCEQNLNHDAMYWYRQDPGQGLRLIYYSQIVNDFQKGDIAEGYSVSREKKESFPLTVTSAQKNPTAFYLCASSSRGQVDQPQHFGDGTRLSIL.